This T cell receptor beta chain was retrieved from a study of shared clonotypes between healthy human individuals. This CDR3 has 19 residues. CDR1 is MRHNA and CDR2 is SNTAGT in the germline V gene. V trimming: 0 bases; J trimming: 2 bases; junction bases outside the gene matches: 13. Clones were sequenced by immunoSEQ multiplex PCR, and TCRdb holds only the in-frame ones, with some missing. The table has 530,000 or so clones, over 60% seen once; the top ten hold around 12%. The rearrangement uses TRBV6-4 and TRBJ2-7; 10 nucleotides line up with TRBD2. The clonotype originates from a woman aged 40 to 50 in good health. Some clones in this sample may be carry-over from other donors' samples. Specimen: PBMCs. CDR3 sequence: CASSDSTSGPFGDTYEQYF. For the CDR3, the DNA is TGTGCCAGCAGTGACTCGACTAGCGGGCCTTTTGGGGATACCTACGAGCAGTACTTC.